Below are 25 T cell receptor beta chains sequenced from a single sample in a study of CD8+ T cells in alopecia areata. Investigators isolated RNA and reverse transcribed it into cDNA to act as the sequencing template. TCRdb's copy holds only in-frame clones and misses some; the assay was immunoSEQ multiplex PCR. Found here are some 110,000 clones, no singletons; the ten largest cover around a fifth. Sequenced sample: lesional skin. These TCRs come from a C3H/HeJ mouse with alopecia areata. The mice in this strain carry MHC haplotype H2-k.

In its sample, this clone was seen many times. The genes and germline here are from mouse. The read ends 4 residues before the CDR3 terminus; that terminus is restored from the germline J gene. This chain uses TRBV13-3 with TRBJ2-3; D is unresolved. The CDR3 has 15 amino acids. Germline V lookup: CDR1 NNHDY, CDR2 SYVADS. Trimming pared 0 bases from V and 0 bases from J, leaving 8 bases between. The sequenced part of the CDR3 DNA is TGTGCCAGCAGTGATGAGGTTGGGAGTGCAGAA. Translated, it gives CASSDEVGSAE. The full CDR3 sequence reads CASSDEVGSAETLYF.

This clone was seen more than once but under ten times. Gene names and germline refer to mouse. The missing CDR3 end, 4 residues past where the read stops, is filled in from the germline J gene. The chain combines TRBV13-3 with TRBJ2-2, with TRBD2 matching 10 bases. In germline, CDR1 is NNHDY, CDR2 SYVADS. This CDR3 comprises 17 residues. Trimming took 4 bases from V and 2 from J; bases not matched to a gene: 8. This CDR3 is CASSLLGGGHNTGQLYF. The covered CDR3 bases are TGTGCCAGCAGTCTACTGGGGGGGGGACACAACACCGGG.

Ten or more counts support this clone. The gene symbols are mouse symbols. The sequenced CDR3 bases are TGTGCCAGCAGTGAACGACTGGGGGGAACAAACACCGGG. Amino acids: CASSERLGGTNTG. The entire CDR3 protein reads CASSERLGGTNTGQLYF. The chain is built from TRBV13-3 and TRBJ2-2, with 10 bases fitting TRBD2. Read data end 4 residues before the CDR3 end; the end is taken from the germline J gene. Germline assignment: CDR1 NNHDY and CDR2 SYVADS. V dropped 2 bases and J dropped 0; count of bases not matched to a gene: 4. The CDR3 spans 17 residues.

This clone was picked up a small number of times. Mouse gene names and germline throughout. The chain's CDR3 is CASSDPWGPSQNTLYF. CDR3 DNA (partial): TGTGCCAGCAGTGATCCCTGGGGGCCTAGTCAAAAC. V gene TRBV13-3 combines with J gene TRBJ2-4; TRBD2 might be the D (7 bases). The read terminates 4 residues before the CDR3 end, so the remaining end is supplied by the germline J gene. The ends were cut back, 1 base at V and 0 bases at J, with 12 bases in the middle. There are 16 residues in the CDR3. Germline V gene sequence: CDR1 NNHDY, CDR2 SYVADS.

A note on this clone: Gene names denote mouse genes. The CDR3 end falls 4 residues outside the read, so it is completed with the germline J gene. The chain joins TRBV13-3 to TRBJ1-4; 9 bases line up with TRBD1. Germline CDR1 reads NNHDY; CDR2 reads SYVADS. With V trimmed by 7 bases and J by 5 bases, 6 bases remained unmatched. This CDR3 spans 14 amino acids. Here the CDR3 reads CASADRGGNERLFF. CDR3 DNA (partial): TGTGCCAGCGCGGACAGGGGAGGGAACGAA.

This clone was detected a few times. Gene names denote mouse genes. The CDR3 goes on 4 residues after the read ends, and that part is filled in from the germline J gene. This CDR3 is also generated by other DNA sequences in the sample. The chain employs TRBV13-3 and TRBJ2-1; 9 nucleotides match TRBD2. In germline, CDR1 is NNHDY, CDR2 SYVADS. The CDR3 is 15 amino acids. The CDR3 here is CASSDVGGRDAEQFF. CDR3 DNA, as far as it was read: TGTGCCAGCAGTGATGTGGGGGGGCGCGACGCT.

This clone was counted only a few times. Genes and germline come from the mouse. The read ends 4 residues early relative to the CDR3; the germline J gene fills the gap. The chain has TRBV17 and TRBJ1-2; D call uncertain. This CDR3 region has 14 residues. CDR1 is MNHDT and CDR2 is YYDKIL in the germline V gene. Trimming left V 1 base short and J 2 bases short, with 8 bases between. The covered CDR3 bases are TGTGCTAGCAGTAGAGTCGTACAGAACTCC. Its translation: CASSRVVQNS. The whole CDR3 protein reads CASSRVVQNSDYTF.

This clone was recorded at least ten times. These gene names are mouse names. The sequenced CDR3 bases are TGTGCCAGCAGTGATGTCTGGGTGGAAGCAGAA. Amino acid sequence: CASSDVWVEAE. The whole CDR3 region reads CASSDVWVEAETLYF. The chain is built from TRBV13-3 and TRBJ2-3; possibly TRBD2 for D (5 bases). With the read ending 4 residues before the CDR3 end, the germline J gene is used to fill in that end. CDR3 size: 15 residues. Germline CDR1 NNHDY, CDR2 SYVADS. Trimming stripped 0 bases from V and 3 bases from J, with 11 bases between.

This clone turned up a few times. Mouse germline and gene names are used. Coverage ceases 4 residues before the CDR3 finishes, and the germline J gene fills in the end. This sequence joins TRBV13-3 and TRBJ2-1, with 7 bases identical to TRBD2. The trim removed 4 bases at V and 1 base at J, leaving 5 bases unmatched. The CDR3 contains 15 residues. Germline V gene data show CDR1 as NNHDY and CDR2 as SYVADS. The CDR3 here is CASSPLWGNYAEQFF. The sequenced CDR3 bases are TGTGCCAGCAGTCCCCTCTGGGGGAACTATGCT.

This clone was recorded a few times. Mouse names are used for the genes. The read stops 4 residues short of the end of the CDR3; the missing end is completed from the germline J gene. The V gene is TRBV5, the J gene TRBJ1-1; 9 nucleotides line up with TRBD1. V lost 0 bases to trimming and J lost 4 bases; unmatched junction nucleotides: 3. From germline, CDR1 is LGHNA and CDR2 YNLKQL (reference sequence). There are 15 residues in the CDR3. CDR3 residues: CASSQDTGGGTEVFF. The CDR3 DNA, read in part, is TGTGCCAGCAGCCAAGATACAGGGGGCGGCACA.

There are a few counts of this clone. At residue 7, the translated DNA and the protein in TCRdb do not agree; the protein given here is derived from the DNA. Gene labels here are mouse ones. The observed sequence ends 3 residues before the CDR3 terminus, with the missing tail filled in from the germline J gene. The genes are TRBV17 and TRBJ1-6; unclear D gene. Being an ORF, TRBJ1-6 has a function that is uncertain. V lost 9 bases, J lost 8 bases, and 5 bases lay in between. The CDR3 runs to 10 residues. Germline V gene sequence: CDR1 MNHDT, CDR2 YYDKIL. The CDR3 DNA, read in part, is TGTGCTAGTACAGATTCGCCC. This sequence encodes CASTDSP. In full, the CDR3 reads CASTDSPLYF.

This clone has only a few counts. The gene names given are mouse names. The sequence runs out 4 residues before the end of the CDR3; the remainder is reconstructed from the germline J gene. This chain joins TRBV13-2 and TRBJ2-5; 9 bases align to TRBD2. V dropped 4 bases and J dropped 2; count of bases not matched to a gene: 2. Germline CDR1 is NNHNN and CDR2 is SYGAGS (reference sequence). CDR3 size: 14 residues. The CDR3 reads CASGRLGVQDTQYF. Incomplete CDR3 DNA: TGTGCCAGCGGTAGACTGGGGGTCCAAGAC.

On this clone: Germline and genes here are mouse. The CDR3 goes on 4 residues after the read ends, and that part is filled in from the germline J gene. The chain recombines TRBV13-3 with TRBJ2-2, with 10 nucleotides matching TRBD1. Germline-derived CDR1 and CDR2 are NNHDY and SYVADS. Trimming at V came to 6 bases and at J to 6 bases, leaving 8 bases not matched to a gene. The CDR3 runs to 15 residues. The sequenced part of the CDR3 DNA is TGTGCCAGCAACAACCCGGGACAGGGGTCCGGG. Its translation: CASNNPGQGSG. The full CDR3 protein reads CASNNPGQGSGQLYF.

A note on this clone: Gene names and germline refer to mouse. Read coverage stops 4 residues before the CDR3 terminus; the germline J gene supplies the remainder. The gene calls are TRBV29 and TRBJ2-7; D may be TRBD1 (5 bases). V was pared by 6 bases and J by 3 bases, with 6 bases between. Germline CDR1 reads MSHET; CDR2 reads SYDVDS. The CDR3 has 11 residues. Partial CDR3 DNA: TGTGCTAGCAGCGACAGCTAT. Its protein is CASSDSY. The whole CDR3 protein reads CASSDSYEQYF. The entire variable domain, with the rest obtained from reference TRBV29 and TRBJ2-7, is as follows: DMKVTQMPRYLIKRMGENVLLECGQDMSHETMYWYRQDPGLGLQLIYISYDVDSNSEGDIPKGYRVSRKKREHFSLILDSAKTNQTSVYFCASSDSYEQYFGPGTRLTVL.

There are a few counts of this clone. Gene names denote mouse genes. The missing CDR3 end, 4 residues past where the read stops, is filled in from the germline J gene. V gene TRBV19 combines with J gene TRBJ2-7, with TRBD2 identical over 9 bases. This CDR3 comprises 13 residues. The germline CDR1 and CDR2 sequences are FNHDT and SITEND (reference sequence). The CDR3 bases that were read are TGTGCCAGCAGCATGACTGGGGGATAT. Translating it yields CASSMTGGY. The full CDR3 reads CASSMTGGYEQYF. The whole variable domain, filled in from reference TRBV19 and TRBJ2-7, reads GGIITQTPKFLIGQEGQKLTLKCQQNFNHDTMYWYRQDSGKGLRLIYYSITENDLQKGDLSEGYDASREKKSSFSLTVTSAQKNEMAVFLCASSMTGGYEQYFGPGTRLTVL.

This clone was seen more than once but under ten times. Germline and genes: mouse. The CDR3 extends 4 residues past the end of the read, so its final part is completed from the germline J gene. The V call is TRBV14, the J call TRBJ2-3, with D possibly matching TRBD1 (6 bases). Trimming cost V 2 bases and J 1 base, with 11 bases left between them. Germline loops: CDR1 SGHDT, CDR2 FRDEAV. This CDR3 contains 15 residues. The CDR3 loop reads CASSFAGVGAETLYF. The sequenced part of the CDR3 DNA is TGTGCCAGCAGTTTTGCAGGGGTGGGTGCAGAA.

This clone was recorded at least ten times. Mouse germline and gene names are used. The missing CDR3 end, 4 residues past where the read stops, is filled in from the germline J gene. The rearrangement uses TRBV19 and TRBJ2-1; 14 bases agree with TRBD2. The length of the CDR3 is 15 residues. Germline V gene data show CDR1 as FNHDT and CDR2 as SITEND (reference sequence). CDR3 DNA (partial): TGTGCCAGCAGTATACGGGACTGGGGGGGCGCT. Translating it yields CASSIRDWGGA. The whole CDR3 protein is CASSIRDWGGAEQFF.

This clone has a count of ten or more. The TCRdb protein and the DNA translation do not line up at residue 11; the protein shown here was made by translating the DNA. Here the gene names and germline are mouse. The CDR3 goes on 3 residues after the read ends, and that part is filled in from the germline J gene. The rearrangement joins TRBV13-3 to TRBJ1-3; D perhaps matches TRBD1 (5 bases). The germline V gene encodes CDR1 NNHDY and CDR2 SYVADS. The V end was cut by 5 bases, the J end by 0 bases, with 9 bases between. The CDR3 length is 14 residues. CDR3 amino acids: CASSRVHSGNTLYF. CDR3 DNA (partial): TGTGCCAGCAGCAGGGTACATTCTGGAAATACG.

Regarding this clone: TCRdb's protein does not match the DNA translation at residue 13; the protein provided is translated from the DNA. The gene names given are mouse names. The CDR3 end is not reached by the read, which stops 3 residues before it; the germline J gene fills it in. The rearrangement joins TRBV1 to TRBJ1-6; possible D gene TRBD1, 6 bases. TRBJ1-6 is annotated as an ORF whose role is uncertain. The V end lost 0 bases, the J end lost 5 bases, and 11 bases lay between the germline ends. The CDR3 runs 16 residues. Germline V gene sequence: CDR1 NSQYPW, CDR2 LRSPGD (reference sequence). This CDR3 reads CTCSADHRVNNSPLYF. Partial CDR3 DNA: TGCACCTGCAGTGCAGATCACAGGGTGAATAATTCGCCC.

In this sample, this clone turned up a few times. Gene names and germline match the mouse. The CDR3 DNA, read in part, is TGTGCAAGCAGCGGGGACTGGGGGGGCGCCGGTGCT. This sequence encodes CASSGDWGGAGA. The whole CDR3 is CASSGDWGGAGAEQFF. The gene calls are TRBV16 and TRBJ2-1; 14 bases map to TRBD2. The CDR3 end lies 4 residues beyond the end of the read and is filled in from the germline J gene. This CDR3 comprises 16 residues. V lost 5 bases, J lost 6 bases, and 6 bases stayed unmatched. Germline assignment: CDR1 SGHSA and CDR2 FRNQAP. The full variable domain, completed using reference TRBV16 and TRBJ2-1, is NAGVIQTPRHKVTGKGQEATLWCEPISGHSAVFWYRQTIVQGLEFLTYFRNQAPIDDSGMPKERFSAQMPNQSHSTLKIQSTQPQDSAVYLCASSGDWGGAGAEQFFGPGTRLTVL.

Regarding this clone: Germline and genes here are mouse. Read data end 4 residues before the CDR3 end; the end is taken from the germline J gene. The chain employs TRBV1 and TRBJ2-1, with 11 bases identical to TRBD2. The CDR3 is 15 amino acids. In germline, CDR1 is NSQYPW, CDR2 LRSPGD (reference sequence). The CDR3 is CTCSEPGLGVAEQFF. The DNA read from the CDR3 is TGCACCTGCAGTGAACCGGGACTGGGGGTCGCT.

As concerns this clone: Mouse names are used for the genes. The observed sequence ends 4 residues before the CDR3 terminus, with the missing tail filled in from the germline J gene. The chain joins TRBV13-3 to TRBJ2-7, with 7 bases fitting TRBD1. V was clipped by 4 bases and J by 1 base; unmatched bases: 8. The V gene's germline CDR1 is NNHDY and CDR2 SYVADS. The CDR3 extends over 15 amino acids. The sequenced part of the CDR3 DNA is TGTGCCAGCAGTCGCCCGACAGGGAGATCCTAT. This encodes CASSRPTGRSY. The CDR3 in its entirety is CASSRPTGRSYEQYF.

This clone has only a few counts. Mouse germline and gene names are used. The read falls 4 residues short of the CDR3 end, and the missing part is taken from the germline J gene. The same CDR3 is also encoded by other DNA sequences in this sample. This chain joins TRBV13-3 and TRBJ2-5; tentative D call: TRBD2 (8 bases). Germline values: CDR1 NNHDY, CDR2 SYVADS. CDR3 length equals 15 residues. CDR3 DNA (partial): TGTGCCAGCAGTGATGCAGGGGGGGCGCGAGAC. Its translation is CASSDAGGARD. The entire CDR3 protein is CASSDAGGARDTQYF.

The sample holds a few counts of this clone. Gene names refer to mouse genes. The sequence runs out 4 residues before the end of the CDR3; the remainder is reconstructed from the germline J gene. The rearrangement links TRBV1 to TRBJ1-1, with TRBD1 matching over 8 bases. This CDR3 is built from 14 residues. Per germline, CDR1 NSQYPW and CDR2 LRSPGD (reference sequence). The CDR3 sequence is CTCSVSGGWTEVFF. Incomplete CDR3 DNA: TGCACCTGCAGTGTCTCAGGGGGCTGGACA. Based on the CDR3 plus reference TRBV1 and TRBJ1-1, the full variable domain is VTLLEQNPRWRLVPRGQAVNLRCILKNSQYPWMSWYQQDLQKQLQWLFTLRSPGDKEVKSLPGADYLATRVTDTELRLQVANMSQGRTLYCTCSVSGGWTEVFFGKGTRLTVV.

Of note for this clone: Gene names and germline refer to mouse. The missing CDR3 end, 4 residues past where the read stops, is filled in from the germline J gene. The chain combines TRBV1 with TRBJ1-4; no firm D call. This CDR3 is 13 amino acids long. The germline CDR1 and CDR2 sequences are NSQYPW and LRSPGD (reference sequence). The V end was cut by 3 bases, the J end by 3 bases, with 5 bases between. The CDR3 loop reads CTCSANTNERLFF. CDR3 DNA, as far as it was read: TGCACCTGCAGTGCGAACACCAACGAA.